Sequencing of this T cell receptor (beta chain) was carried out in a study of T cells expressing NK-cell markers. This CDR3 comprises 14 residues. 5'RACE template switching built TCR beta cDNA with unique molecular identifiers. From its re-call of the 5' RACE reads, TCRdb lists each CDR3 protein once, without DNA. Recorded for this sample: around 180,000 distinct CDR3 sequences. The receptor's source is a man between 18 and 69 years old in good health. V is TRBV12-3 or TRBV12-4 and J is TRBJ1-2; the TRBD1 assignment by TCRdb is unverifiable without DNA. Sequenced: blood T cells: a sorted CD56 or NKG2C T cell subset, CD4+ or CD8+ T cells, or bulk PBMC T cells (not recorded which). The CDR3 is CASSSIQGGFGYTF.